This T cell receptor (beta chain) was identified in a study of blood T cell repertoires in COVID-19. Study-wide background: Samples representing acute and convalescent COVID-19 were sourced from the United States, Italy and Spain. The cDNA or gDNA used as material had been derived from T cells, B-cell-depleted T cells, or PBMCs.

Authors' methods: Amplified reference gene primers provided the basis for estimating nucleated cell counts. Here immunoSEQ multiplex PCR was the method, and the copy in TCRdb shows in-frame clones only, minus some. That table supplies the V and J calls and clone size; D and trimming were determined from the DNA. Of about 250,000 clones in the sample, about 85% are singletons; the top ten hold about 8%. This CDR3 contains 14 residues. With 3 bases removed from V and 5 bases from J, the gap between germline ends came to 8 bases. Germline loops: CDR1 KGHSH, CDR2 LQKENI. The chain has TRBV18 and TRBJ1-6, with unresolved D. This clonotype originated in an elderly woman with acute or convalescent COVID-19. Sequencing input: peripheral blood. CDR3 residues: CASSPAADNSPLHF. In nucleotides, the CDR3 is TGTGCCAGCTCACCGGCGGCAGATAATTCACCCCTCCACTTT.